One and the same sample provided the 6 T cell receptor beta chains below, sequenced in a study of cytomegalovirus exposure and HLA in healthy donors. PCR employed 60 Vbeta and 13 Jbeta primers. Sequencing used immunoSEQ multiplex PCR; TCRdb keeps in-frame clones, though not all of them. The data hold 100,000 to 150,000 clones, with 70% to 90% observed a single time. Material for sequencing was PBMCs. The receptors here all came from a man aged 18 to 30 in good health and CMV-seropositive.

The chain has TRBV6-1 and TRBJ1-1; 10 bases match TRBD1. The germline V gene encodes CDR1 MNHNS and CDR2 SASEGT. V shed 2 bases and J 1 base; nucleotides not matched to a gene: 1. This CDR3 comprises 15 residues. In nucleotides, the CDR3 is TGTGCCAGCAGTGAAAGGGACAGGGGGAACACTGAAGCTTTCTTT. Protein product: CASSERDRGNTEAFF.

The chain couples TRBV11-2 to TRBJ2-7; a possible D gene is TRBD2 (6 bases). Trimming took 0 bases from V and 0 from J, leaving 9 bases between them. CDR3 length: 15 residues. Germline-derived CDR1 and CDR2 are SGHAT and FQNNGV. CDR3 region: CASSLEAGSSYEQYF. DNA for the CDR3: TGTGCCAGCAGCTTAGAGGCGGGGAGCTCCTACGAGCAGTACTTC.

This chain connects TRBV19 to TRBJ1-6, with 8 bases lining up with TRBD1. Germline lookup yields CDR1 LNHDA and CDR2 SQIVND (reference sequence). V dropped 5 bases and J dropped 5; count of bases not matched to a gene: 2. This CDR3 region has 14 residues. As DNA, the CDR3 is TGTGCCAGTAGTTGGGGACAGGATAATTCACCCCTCCACTTT. This gives the protein CASSWGQDNSPLHF.

The J gene is TRBJ2-3, the V gene TRBV2; D ambiguous. V lost 1 base to trimming and J lost 5 bases, with 13 bases between them. The germline V gene encodes CDR1 SNHLY and CDR2 FYNNEI. The CDR3 length is 15 residues. The CDR3: CASSEDQHPGDTQYF. CDR3 bases: TGTGCCAGCAGTGAAGACCAACATCCGGGAGATACGCAGTATTTT.

The V call is TRBV10-2, the J call TRBJ1-5; D is unresolved. Germline CDR1 WSHSY, CDR2 SAAADI. Trimming stripped 3 bases from V and 11 bases from J, with 17 bases between. This CDR3 is built from 14 residues. DNA for the CDR3: TGCGCCAGCAGTGACTTCGGTTCTACGGGGACCCAGCATTTT. Its translation is CASSDFGSTGTQHF.

The V call is TRBV9, the J call TRBJ2-3, with a tentative D call TRBD2 (7 bases). CDR3 length equals 15 residues. V dropped 0 bases and J dropped 5 bases, with 13 bases sitting between them. Germline V gene data show CDR1 as SGDLS and CDR2 as YYNGEE. CDR3 residues: CASSVVGGGRDTQYF. The DNA of the CDR3 is TGTGCCAGCAGCGTAGTTGGCGGGGGCAGAGATACGCAGTATTTT. The full variable domain, completed using reference TRBV9 and TRBJ2-3, is DSGVTQTPKHLITATGQRVTLRCSPRSGDLSVYWYQQSLDQGLQFLIQYYNGEERAKGNILERFSAQQFPDLHSELNLSSLELGDSALYFCASSVVGGGRDTQYFGPGTRLTVL.